Each of the 27 T cell receptor beta chains below was sequenced from the same sample in a study of identical twins listed by TCRdb under 2016. Libraries were built with 5' RACE. TCRdb records Illumina HiSeq 2000 as the sequencer. TCRdb's own reprocessing of the public reads used fastp at Q25 and MiXCR and kept productive beta chains. Identical CDR3 protein sequences are pooled into one entry, listed with their most common genes and DNA. The sample profile shows around 1.7 million distinct CDR3 sequences; under 35% of them were found once. Clones ranked in the top ten supply 0.27% of the sample. The sequencing sample was made of cord blood. The receptors were sampled from a newborn girl in good health.

This clonotype was found a few times. This rearrangement joins TRBV6-5 to TRBJ2-7; no clear D gene. With 0 bases removed from V and 2 bases from J, the gap between germline ends came to 8 bases. CDR1 and CDR2 from the germline V gene are MNHEY and SVGAGI. The CDR3 extends over 14 amino acids. The CDR3 bases are TGTGCCAGCAGTTACTCGAAAGGGCCCTACGAGCAGTACTTC. Amino acids: CASSYSKGPYEQYF.

This clonotype was picked up many times. The V gene is TRBV29-1, the J gene TRBJ2-5; 9 positions match TRBD2. J gave up 3 bases and V 1 base, and 12 bases lay outside the gene matches. This CDR3 is built from 17 residues. Per the germline V gene, CDR1 is SQVTM and CDR2 is ANQGSEA. The DNA for the CDR3 is TGCAGCGTTGAAGCCCTCTATGGGCTAGCGGGAAAAGAGACCCAGTACTTC. Its protein is CSVEALYGLAGKETQYF.

The chain combines TRBV7-9 with TRBJ2-1, with 8 positions matching TRBD2. In germline, CDR1 is SEHNR, CDR2 FQNEAQ (reference sequence). The CDR3 contains 18 residues. After removal of 5 bases from V and 2 bases from J, the junction contained 14 bases not matched to a gene. DNA for the CDR3: TGTGCCAGCAGCGTCACCTTAATAAAAGCGGGAGCCTACAATGAGCAGTTCTTC. Protein product: CASSVTLIKAGAYNEQFF.

About this clonotype: One junction end does not reproduce the germline sequence, and a read error may be involved. The V call is TRBV3-1, the J call TRBJ2-3; D perhaps matches TRBD1 (6 bases). This CDR3 is built from 16 residues. Germline V gene sequence: CDR1 LGHDT, CDR2 YNNKEL (reference sequence). CDR3 loop: CSSSQTGSGTTDTQYF. As DNA, the CDR3 is TGTTCCAGCAGCCAAACAGGGTCCGGCACCACAGATACGCAGTATTTT.

The J gene is TRBJ2-1, the V gene TRBV3-1, with 13 bases identical to TRBD2. The ends lost 3 bases at V and 0 bases at J; junction bases unmatched: 2. Germline CDR1 reads LGHDT; CDR2 reads YNNKEL (reference sequence). CDR3 length: 17 amino acids. The CDR3 DNA is TGTGCCAGCAGCCAGGGACTAGCGGGACGCTCCTACAATGAGCAGTTCTTC. It encodes CASSQGLAGRSYNEQFF.

V is TRBV19 and J is TRBJ2-7; 8 nucleotides agree with TRBD1. Germline V CDR1 and CDR2: LNHDA, SQIVND (reference sequence). Germline trimming cut 4 bases from V and 2 bases from J; bases unmatched to any gene: 7. This CDR3 spans 15 amino acids. CDR3 loop: CASSKGQGPTYEQYF. The CDR3 coding sequence is TGTGCCAGTAGTAAAGGACAGGGTCCTACCTACGAGCAGTACTTC. The variable domain in full, with the rest retrieved from reference TRBV19 and TRBJ2-7, is DGGITQSPKYLFRKEGQNVTLSCEQNLNHDAMYWYRQDPGQGLRLIYYSQIVNDFQKGDIAEGYSVSREKKESFPLTVTSAQKNPTAFYLCASSKGQGPTYEQYFGPGTRLTVT.

This chain connects TRBV2 to TRBJ2-7; D perhaps matches TRBD2 (7 bases). V lost 3 bases to trimming and J lost 2 bases, with 26 bases between them. The CDR3 is made up of 19 amino acids. Germline V lookup: CDR1 SNHLY, CDR2 FYNNEI. In DNA, the CDR3 is TGTGCCAGCAGTGACGTCCGATTGCTGACTAGCAGGGGCGCCTACGAGCAGTACTTC. It encodes CASSDVRLLTSRGAYEQYF.

This clonotype was found a few times. V and J are TRBV24-1 and TRBJ2-3, with 10 nucleotides matching TRBD2. Trimming cost V 9 bases and J 4 bases; bases outside gene matches: 6. The CDR3 runs to 14 residues. Looked up from germline, CDR1 is KGHDR and CDR2 is SFDVKD. The chain's CDR3 is CATSPSGSADTQYF. The CDR3 DNA reads as TGTGCCACCTCTCCTAGCGGGAGCGCAGATACGCAGTATTTT.

The chain combines TRBV7-2 with TRBJ2-2; D is perhaps TRBD2 (7 bases). The germline V and J ends were trimmed by 2 bases and 5 bases, with 12 bases remaining between them. This CDR3 spans 15 amino acids. The germline CDR1 and CDR2 sequences are SGHTA and FQGNSA. CDR3 coding DNA: TGTGCCAGCAGCTTATCCAGGGGAGGGACCGGGGAGCTGTTTTTT. The encoded protein is CASSLSRGGTGELFF.

This chain uses TRBV11-2 with TRBJ1-4; 7 positions agree with TRBD1. The CDR3 sequence is 13 residues long. CDR1 SGHAT and CDR2 FQNNGV come from the germline V gene. Germline trimming cut 4 bases from V and 7 bases from J; bases unmatched to any gene: 3. CDR3 loop: CASSYRQGEKLFF. The CDR3 coding sequence is TGTGCCAGCAGCTATCGACAGGGTGAAAAACTGTTTTTT.

This clonotype was observed once. At one end the junction does not follow the germline gene, possibly because of a read error. This rearrangement joins TRBV7-8 to TRBJ2-3, with 7 bases aligning to TRBD2. CDR1 SGHVS and CDR2 FQNEAQ come from the germline V gene. CDR3 length: 16 amino acids. The CDR3 region has the DNA TGTGCCAGCGGCTTTGTTACAGCGGGACCCACAGATACGCAGTATTTT. Protein sequence: CASGFVTAGPTDTQYF.

V and J are TRBV15 and TRBJ1-5; D not certain. CDR3 length: 13 residues. The germline V and J ends were trimmed by 7 bases and 10 bases, with 17 bases remaining between them. From germline, CDR1 is LNHNV and CDR2 YYDKDF (reference sequence). The DNA of the CDR3 is TGTGCCACCACCCAGGACCCAAGTCGACCCCAGCATTTT. As protein: CATTQDPSRPQHF. Full variable domain (outside the CDR3, taken from reference TRBV15 and TRBJ1-5): DAMVIQNPRYQVTQFGKPVTLSCSQTLNHNVMYWYQQKSSQAPKLLFHYYDKDFNNEADTPDNFQSRRPNTSFCFLDIRSPGLGDTAMYLCATTQDPSRPQHFGDGTRLSIL.

This clonotype has only a few counts. The V call is TRBV28, the J call TRBJ2-1, with D perhaps TRBD2 (5 bases). CDR1 is MDHEN and CDR2 is SYDVKM in the germline V gene. Trimming stripped 2 bases from V and 7 bases from J, with 15 bases between. The length of the CDR3 is 15 residues. Written as DNA, the CDR3 is TGTGCCAGCAGTTTAGAGCGGTACCCTCGTAATGAGCAGTTCTTC. Encoded protein: CASSLERYPRNEQFF.

The chain is built from TRBV20-1 and TRBJ2-1, with 10 bases aligning to TRBD2. TRBJ2-7 explains the end of the DNA better; the J call may be wrong. The CDR3 is made up of 15 amino acids. Germline V gives CDR1 DFQATT, CDR2 SNEGSKA (reference sequence). The CDR3: CSARRTSGSYNEQYF. The CDR3 nucleotides read TGCAGTGCTCGCCGGACTAGCGGCTCCTACAATGAGCAGTACTTC.

The chain couples TRBV20-1 to TRBJ2-1; a possible D gene is TRBD2 (6 bases). From germline, CDR1 is DFQATT and CDR2 SNEGSKA (reference sequence). The V end lost 3 bases, the J end lost 7 bases, and 16 bases lay between the germline ends. The CDR3 runs 14 residues. The CDR3 loop reads CSASSGPKGNEQFF. CDR3 bases: TGCAGTGCTAGTAGCGGACCGAAGGGAAATGAGCAGTTCTTC.

This clonotype has a handful of counts. The chain has TRBV21-1 and TRBJ2-7; whether TRBD1, the table's D call, matches the DNA was not checked. TRBV21-1 is marked as a pseudogene. The CDR3 contains 17 residues. The CDR3 region is CASSVSLGRFGGYEQYF. The CDR3 DNA reads as TGTGCCAGCAGCGTGTCCCTAGGACGGTTCGGGGGCTACGAGCAGTACTTC.

Ten or more counts support this clonotype. J is TRBJ2-4 and V is TRBV5-1; tentative D call: TRBD1 (6 bases). Trimming took 4 bases from V and 7 from J, leaving 18 bases between them. The germline gives CDR1 SGHRS, CDR2 YFSETQ. The CDR3 sequence is 15 residues long. The CDR3 DNA sequence: TGCGCCAGCAGCGATCCGGGACATTCCCCCAACATTCAGTACTTC. Protein product: CASSDPGHSPNIQYF.

The rearrangement links TRBV6-5 to TRBJ2-7; D possibly corresponds to TRBD2 (6 bases). V lost 2 bases and J lost 2, with 10 bases in between. Germline CDR1 and CDR2: MNHEY and SVGAGI. The CDR3 covers 14 residues. The CDR3 DNA reads as TGTGCCAGCAGTTACACGGGGGTCACCTACGAGCAGTACTTC. This codes for CASSYTGVTYEQYF.

The V and J genes are TRBV3-1 and TRBJ1-1, with 7 bases aligning to TRBD1. Germline lookup yields CDR1 LGHDT and CDR2 YNNKEL (reference sequence). Trimming took 2 bases from V and 1 from J; bases not matched to a gene: 1. The CDR3 has 14 amino acids. CDR3 coding DNA: TGTGCCAGCAGCCAACGGACAGGGAACACTGAAGCTTTCTTT. It is translated as CASSQRTGNTEAFF.

There are many counts of this clonotype. This chain uses TRBV5-1 with TRBJ2-5; D is unresolved. CDR3 length: 14 residues. Germline V gene lookup returns CDR1 SGHRS and CDR2 YFSETQ. The V end was cut by 0 bases, the J end by 2 bases, with 8 bases between. The CDR3 loop is CASSLASDQETQYF. The CDR3 coding sequence is TGCGCCAGCAGCTTGGCGTCAGATCAAGAGACCCAGTACTTC.

This clonotype was found a few times. The V call is TRBV30, the J call TRBJ1-5; 10 positions agree with TRBD1. This CDR3 is 15 amino acids long. Germline lookup yields CDR1 GTSNPN and CDR2 SVGIG (reference sequence). The V segment lost 1 base and the J segment 6 bases; nucleotides outside the gene matches: 6. The CDR3 DNA is TGTGCCTGGAGTGAGGGACAGGGGAAAGGTCAGCCCCAGCATTTT. Protein sequence: CAWSEGQGKGQPQHF. Together with reference TRBV30 and TRBJ1-5, the CDR3 gives the full variable domain: SQTIHQWPATLVQPVGSPLSLECTVEGTSNPNLYWYRQAAGRGLQLLFYSVGIGQISSEVPQNLSASRPQDRQFILSSKKLLLSDSGFYLCAWSEGQGKGQPQHFGDGTRLSIL.

This clonotype was picked up a small number of times. V is TRBV7-8 and J is TRBJ2-3; D not certain. This CDR3 is built from 15 residues. CDR1 and CDR2 from the germline V gene are SGHVS and FQNEAQ. With 1 base removed from V and 2 bases from J, the gap between germline ends came to 10 bases. The CDR3 sequence: CASSLVKVDTDTQYF. The CDR3 DNA follows: TGTGCCAGCAGCTTAGTGAAGGTCGACACAGATACGCAGTATTTT.

The chain carries TRBV9 and TRBJ2-1, with a possible D match to TRBD2 (6 bases). Germline V lookup: CDR1 SGDLS, CDR2 YYNGEE. The germline V and J ends were trimmed by 2 bases and 6 bases, with 12 bases remaining between them. The CDR3 has 14 amino acids. The CDR3 DNA follows: TGTGCCAGCAGCGTCGACCGGGACTCCAATGAGCAGTTCTTC. Translation: CASSVDRDSNEQFF.

This clonotype was counted a few times. The chain combines TRBV3-1 with TRBJ2-1; D call uncertain. The germline V gene encodes CDR1 LGHDT and CDR2 YNNKEL (reference sequence). The germline V and J ends were trimmed by 4 bases and 2 bases, with 12 bases remaining between them. The CDR3 totals 15 residues. The CDR3 nucleotides read TGTGCCAGCAGCCCGGTGTTTGGGACCTACAATGAGCAGTTCTTC. Translating it yields CASSPVFGTYNEQFF.

This clonotype occurred a few times. The chain carries TRBV7-2 and TRBJ2-5; TRBD1 is a possible D gene (6 bases). V shed 3 bases and J shed 11 bases, with 16 bases lying between them. CDR3 length: 13 amino acids. The germline V gene has CDR1 SGHTA and CDR2 FQGNSA. Written as DNA, the CDR3 is TGTGCCAGCAGCTTTACAGGGATTAGTGAGCAGTACTTC. Translated, it gives CASSFTGISEQYF.

This clonotype was detected a few times. The chain employs TRBV10-3 and TRBJ2-3; TRBD2 aligns across 8 bases. The CDR3 covers 15 residues. The V and J ends lost 4 bases and 0 bases, in that order; junction bases with no gene match: 3. In germline, CDR1 is ENHRY, CDR2 SYGVKD. The CDR3: CAISVLAASTDTQYF. Written as DNA, the CDR3 is TGTGCCATCAGTGTACTAGCGGCTAGCACAGATACGCAGTATTTT.

This clonotype came up many times. The chain carries TRBV7-9 and TRBJ2-7; D is possibly TRBD1 (6 bases). CDR1 is SEHNR and CDR2 is FQNEAQ in the germline V gene (reference sequence). There are 11 residues in the CDR3. V lost 4 bases to trimming and J lost 6 bases, with 7 bases between them. CDR3 DNA: TGTGCCAGCAGCTACAGGGTCGAGCAGTACTTC. Its translation is CASSYRVEQYF.